The present TCR beta chain was sequenced within a study of blood T cells in healthy people across ages (dated by TCRdb to 2015 to 2017). Some background on the complete study: Template switching captured roughly one uniquely barcoded TCR beta cDNA molecule per two T cells in model experiments. Age-related changes in TCR beta repertoire diversity were measured in the study by deep sequencing normalized with unique cDNA molecular identifiers. The donors were divided into four age groups: young (average around 16 years), middle-aged (approximately 41), aged (approximately 64) and long-lived (about 79). To avoid experimental bias, donors of different ages were spread randomly across the sequencing lanes. Using the same blood draw, the study looked at two additional independent replicas of 1 million unique cDNA reads for two donors, one aged 18 to 30 and the other aged 80 or older. The paper's findings and limits, for the study overall: Observed TCR beta diversity correlated strongly with the percentage of naive T cells measured by flow cytometry. The CMV infection status of donors was not known, potentially confounding age-related changes in expanded clonotypes. Conclusive comparison of naive and antigen-experienced compartments was prevented by the profiling of bulk unsorted PBMCs. Estimates of total diversity based on one million sequenced T cells were regarded as lower bounds and as underestimates. Compared with the aged group, more naive CD4+ T cells, fewer expanded clones and increased TCR diversity were shown by the long-lived group, suggesting age selection. As age increased, observed TCR beta diversity per million T cells dropped in a roughly linear way, and a significant reduction was already evident by age 40.

The germline V gene sets CDR1 to LGHNA and CDR2 to YNFKEQ. Reading from cysteine to phenylalanine, the CDR3 counts 16 amino acids. The CDR3 DNA has 48 bases and is translated from base 1. The junction shows trimming of 4 bases on V and 7 bases on J, and the gene matches do not reach 10 bases of it. The library was built by means of 5' RACE. Sequenced using an Illumina HiSeq 2500. A second about 7 to 11 cycle PCR used a sample-barcoded 5' primer and a J-beta primer mix. A template-switch 5' adaptor carrying 12 random nucleotides introduced a unique molecular identifier onto each TCR beta cDNA molecule. At least 2.5 million CDR3-containing paired-end reads were obtained from each sample. First-strand cDNA was synthesized from all RNA with the Mint cDNA synthesis kit, primed by a TRBC-specific oligonucleotide. All cDNA was treated with uracil-DNA glycosylase and then went through a first 18-cycle PCR with the universal primers M1SS and BC2_uni_R. In the source study's methods: For normalization, 1 million high-quality reads, each with a distinct molecular identifier, were randomly selected from each sample. Reads sharing molecular identifiers were discarded rather than binned into consensus sequences. MiTCR, run with a Q25 quality threshold and the strictest error-elimination algorithm, handled CDR3 identification, clonotype clustering and error correction. A nonparametric unseen species model with Euler transformation was used to estimate lower-bound total TCR beta diversity. TCRdb reprocessed the public reads (quality trimming at Q25 with fastp, clone calling with MiXCR) and kept in-frame beta chains. Each entry merges the rows of one CDR3 protein and shows their most common DNA and genes. The V and J calls were determined by TCRdb, not by the authors. The sample table holds around 850,000 distinct CDR3 sequences, of which under 40% were seen once. About an eighth of the sample belongs to the ten largest clones.

To note about this clonotype: Its binding antigen is unknown. Base qualities are not recorded, but no much larger clone differs from it by a single base.

Systemically healthy Caucasian individuals from Russia, 39 in total and aged roughly 6 to 100 years, were included as donors. Approximately 9.3 milliliters of peripheral blood were drawn from each donor into EDTA-treated Vacutainer tubes. Ficoll-Paque density-gradient centrifugation was used to isolate PBMCs, with at least 7 million per sample. Trizol reagent was used to extract total RNA from PBMCs, with at least 6 micrograms per sample. The percentages of naive CD45RAhigh/CD27high T cells were determined by flow cytometry on a PBMC aliquot from every donor. What was sequenced was blood. The V and J segments used are TRBV4-2 and TRBJ2-2, and TRBD1 matches 9 of the central bases. The sequence derives from a man aged 18-30 years in good health. In nucleotide form, the sequence is TGTGCCAGCAGCCCGGAACGGACAGGGGCTCACGGGGAGCTGTTTTTT. The encoded protein is CASSPERTGAHGELFF.